Listed below are T cell receptor beta chains from one sample, sequenced in a study of blood T cell repertoires in COVID-19. The repertoire was sequenced with immunoSEQ multiplex PCR; TCRdb's copy has only in-frame clones and lacks some. This table has hundreds of thousands of clones, about 90% appearing once. The specimen was peripheral blood. The receptors shown here come from a woman between 18 and 30 years old who had recovered from COVID-19. Both conserved end residues are part of each CDR3. D genes are given only for firm matches. The listing skips clone size in some rows; elsewhere it reads once, few, many or a size class.

CDR3nt	CDR3aa	len	abundance	j_gene	d_gene	v_gene
TGTGCCAGCAGCACGGGGACAGCCGAAGCTTTCTTT	CASSTGTAEAFF	12	-	TRBJ1-1	TRBD1	TRBV5-4
TGTGCCTGGAGTGTTTTGGTGGGAGGGAGGGGATACACAGATACGCAGTATTTT	CAWSVLVGGRGYTDTQYF	18	-	TRBJ2-3	TRBD2	TRBV30
TGCGCCAGCGGCCTCCCGGGACAGCATGATGGCTACACCTTC	CASGLPGQHDGYTF	14	once	TRBJ1-2	TRBD1	TRBV5-1
TGTGCCAGCAGCGTAGCATCCCGGGAGGGTACGCAGTATTTT	CASSVASREGTQYF	14	-	TRBJ2-3	TRBD2	TRBV9
TGTGCCAGCAAGACAGGGAAAAGCACTGAAGCTTTCTTT	CASKTGKSTEAFF	13	-	TRBJ1-1	TRBD1	TRBV12-3/TRBV12-4
TGTGCCAGTACAGTCCGGGACAGGCTACGTGGCTACACCTTC	CASTVRDRLRGYTF	14	-	TRBJ1-2	TRBD1	TRBV19
TGTGCCAGCGGGAGGGGCACAACTGAAGCTTTCTTT	CASGRGTTEAFF	12	-	TRBJ1-1	-	TRBV6-5
TGTGCCAGCACCCCACAAGTAATGGCCGGGGAGCAGTTCTTC	CASTPQVMAGEQFF	14	-	TRBJ2-1	-	TRBV7-2
TGTGCCAGCAGCTTAGCGGCTAGCGGGATGAATGAGCAGTTCTTC	CASSLAASGMNEQFF	15	-	TRBJ2-1	TRBD2	TRBV7-9
TGTGCCAGTAGTGCCAGTGGCAAAAACATTCAGTACTTC	CASSASGKNIQYF	13	-	TRBJ2-4	-	TRBV19
TGTGCCAGCACCGCCCCAGGGGGCGCGACTGAAGCTTTCTTT	CASTAPGGATEAFF	14	-	TRBJ1-1	TRBD1	TRBV6-5
TGCGCCAGCAGCCCGACTAGCGGAGGTTACAATGAGCAGTTCTTC	CASSPTSGGYNEQFF	15	-	TRBJ2-1	TRBD2	TRBV5-1
TGTGCTAGTGGTGCCGGGACAGCCTTTGTAGCCACTGAAGCTTTCTTT	CASGAGTAFVATEAFF	16	-	TRBJ1-1	TRBD1	TRBV12-5
TGTGCCAGTAGTATGCTCGGACAGGATTACAATGAGCAGTTCTTC	CASSMLGQDYNEQFF	15	many	TRBJ2-1	TRBD1	TRBV19
TGTGCCACCAGTGATATGACAGGGACTAGCCGCTTCGATGAGCAGTTCTTC	CATSDMTGTSRFDEQFF	17	-	TRBJ2-1	TRBD2	TRBV24-1
TGTGCCTGGAGTGGCAGACAGGGTGGTGGCTACACCTTC	CAWSGRQGGGYTF	13	-	TRBJ1-2	TRBD1	TRBV30
TGTGCCAGCAGCTTAGGACCCCTAGCGGCGTTCTACAATGAGCAGTTCTTC	CASSLGPLAAFYNEQFF	17	-	TRBJ2-1	TRBD2	TRBV11-3
TGTGCCTGGAGTGTGGGGACAGTGGATTCTGGCTACACCTTC	CAWSVGTVDSGYTF	14	-	TRBJ1-2	TRBD1	TRBV30
TGTGCCAGCAGTCCTGGCTCAGGAAACATTCAGTACTTC	CASSPGSGNIQYF	13	-	TRBJ2-4	-	TRBV6-6
TGTGCCAGCAAAACTAGCGGAATGTACAATGAGCAGTTCTTC	CASKTSGMYNEQFF	14	-	TRBJ2-1	TRBD2	TRBV6-5
TGCGCCAGCAGCCAGAGGACAGGGGACCTACCCAAGGTCTTCGGCTACACCTTC	CASSQRTGDLPKVFGYTF	18	-	TRBJ1-2	TRBD1	TRBV4-3
TGTGCCAGCAGCTTAGATGTGACTCCCTACAATGAGCAGTTCTTC	CASSLDVTPYNEQFF	15	-	TRBJ2-1	-	TRBV7-7
TGTGCCAGCAGTTATACCGCAGTGAACACTGAAGCTTTCTTT	CASSYTAVNTEAFF	14	-	TRBJ1-1	-	TRBV6-2/TRBV6-3
TGTGCCAGCAGTACAGGGGGGAGAGAGACCCAGTACTTC	CASSTGGRETQYF	13	-	TRBJ2-5	TRBD1	TRBV6-2/TRBV6-3
TGTGCCAGCAGTGGCGGCCTTCCCGGCTACACCTTC	CASSGGLPGYTF	12	-	TRBJ1-2	-	TRBV25-1
TGTGCCACCAGTGACTCAGGGGCTGGTGAAAAACTGTTTTTT	CATSDSGAGEKLFF	14	-	TRBJ1-4	-	TRBV24-1
TGTGCCAGCAGCTGGGGACTAGCGGGAGGAGAGACCCAGTACTTC	CASSWGLAGGETQYF	15	-	TRBJ2-5	TRBD2	TRBV11-3
TGTGCCAGCAGCCATGTAAGCGGGGAGTCAGAGACCCAGTACTTC	CASSHVSGESETQYF	15	-	TRBJ2-5	TRBD2	TRBV6-5
TGTGCCAGCAGCACCCCTGGGGCGACTGAAGCTTTCTTT	CASSTPGATEAFF	13	-	TRBJ1-1	-	TRBV21-1
TGTGCCAGCTCACCTGACGACAGGTTCACAGATACGCAGTATTTT	CASSPDDRFTDTQYF	15	-	TRBJ2-3	-	TRBV18
TGTGCCAGCAGCAGCGGGACACCCGGGACCCAGTACTTC	CASSSGTPGTQYF	13	-	TRBJ2-5	-	TRBV5-6
TGTGCCAGCAGTTCGGACAGGGATGGTCAGCCCCAGCATTTT	CASSSDRDGQPQHF	14	-	TRBJ1-5	TRBD1	TRBV6-2/TRBV6-3
TGTGCCAGTAGTCCCAAGTTGGCCCCGGGGGTCACTGAAGCTTTCTTT	CASSPKLAPGVTEAFF	16	-	TRBJ1-1	-	TRBV19
TGTGCCAGCAGCCGACAGGGGGATCAGCCCCAGCATTTT	CASSRQGDQPQHF	13	few	TRBJ1-5	TRBD1	TRBV7-9
TGCGCCAGCAGCTTGGACAGGGTGTCGTCTGGAAACACCATATATTTT	CASSLDRVSSGNTIYF	16	-	TRBJ1-3	-	TRBV5-1
TGTGCCAGCAGCTTGACGTCCAGTTCCTACAATGAGCAGTTCTTC	CASSLTSSSYNEQFF	15	few	TRBJ2-1	-	TRBV5-4
TGTGCCAGCAGCGTAGCCCAGGGCGCCTATAATTCACCCCTCCACTTT	CASSVAQGAYNSPLHF	16	-	TRBJ1-6	-	TRBV9
TGTGCCAGCAGCTCAATGCACAGGGTTTGGACAGATACGCAGTATTTT	CASSSMHRVWTDTQYF	16	-	TRBJ2-3	-	TRBV11-2
TGTGCCAGCAGTGCAGGGGTTGGAAACACCATATATTTT	CASSAGVGNTIYF	13	few	TRBJ1-3	-	TRBV12-3/TRBV12-4
TGTGCCAGCAGTTTACTCACAGGGGGATCAAGAATTCAGTACTTC	CASSLLTGGSRIQYF	15	-	TRBJ2-4	TRBD1	TRBV27
TGTGCCAGCAGCCTCGGACTAGCGGGTGTCACAGATACGCAGTATTTT	CASSLGLAGVTDTQYF	16	-	TRBJ2-3	TRBD2	TRBV11-3
TGTGCCAGTAGTCGTCCAGAGGACAGGGCGTTACTAGGTAACTATGGCTACACCTTC	CASSRPEDRALLGNYGYTF	19	-	TRBJ1-2	TRBD1	TRBV19
TGCGCCAGCAGCCAGCCTCGGGCGGGAGTGACCGGGGAGCTGTTTTTT	CASSQPRAGVTGELFF	16	once	TRBJ2-2	TRBD2	TRBV4-1
TGTGCCAGCAGTTCACCGGACAGGGGGTCTGGCTACACCTTC	CASSSPDRGSGYTF	14	-	TRBJ1-2	TRBD1	TRBV27
TGTGCCAGCAGCTTATTCTCGGGACACGCCAACACTGAAGCTTTCTTT	CASSLFSGHANTEAFF	16	once	TRBJ1-1	-	TRBV11-2
TGTGCCAGCAGTTTAAGTAAATTGGTCGAGGGGAACACTGAAGCTTTCTTT	CASSLSKLVEGNTEAFF	17	-	TRBJ1-1	-	TRBV27
TGTGCCATCAGTGAGTCGGGCAGGGTGTGGAATCAGCCCCAGCATTTT	CAISESGRVWNQPQHF	16	-	TRBJ1-5	-	TRBV10-3
TGTGCCAGCAGCGTAGATTGGGTTCGGGGTTCTAGTGAAAAACTGTTTTTT	CASSVDWVRGSSEKLFF	17	-	TRBJ1-4	-	TRBV7-2
TGTGCCAGCAGTGCTCGACTAGCGAGAGGTGGAGATACGCAGTATTTT	CASSARLARGGDTQYF	16	-	TRBJ2-3	TRBD2	TRBV6-1
TGTGCCAGCAGCGGACTAGCGGGAGGCCCCGGGTCTAGTGAGCAGTTCTTC	CASSGLAGGPGSSEQFF	17	-	TRBJ2-1	TRBD2	TRBV7-2
TGCGCCAGCAGTTCTCTAGCGGGAAGCACAGATACGCAGTATTTT	CASSSLAGSTDTQYF	15	-	TRBJ2-3	TRBD2	TRBV4-1
TGTGCCAGCAGCTTGGACCTGGGACAGGGAAACACCATATATTTT	CASSLDLGQGNTIYF	15	-	TRBJ1-3	TRBD1	TRBV5-5
TGTGCCAATGCACAGGAGAACACAGATACGCAGTATTTT	CANAQENTDTQYF	13	few	TRBJ2-3	-	TRBV10-3
TGTGCCAGCAGCTCAAGAGCGGGGGGGGCCTACAATGAGCAGTTCTTC	CASSSRAGGAYNEQFF	16	-	TRBJ2-1	TRBD2	TRBV5-4
TGTGCCACCAGCAGGGACACAGGGAACCCACACAATGAGCAGTTCTTC	CATSRDTGNPHNEQFF	16	-	TRBJ2-1	-	TRBV15